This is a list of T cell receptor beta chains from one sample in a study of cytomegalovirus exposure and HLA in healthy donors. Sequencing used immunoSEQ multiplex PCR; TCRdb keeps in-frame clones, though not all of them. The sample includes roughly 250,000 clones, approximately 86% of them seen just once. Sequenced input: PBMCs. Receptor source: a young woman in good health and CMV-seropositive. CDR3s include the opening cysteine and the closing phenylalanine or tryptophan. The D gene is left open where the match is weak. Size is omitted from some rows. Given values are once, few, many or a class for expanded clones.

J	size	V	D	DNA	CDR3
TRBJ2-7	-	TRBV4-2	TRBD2	TGTGCCAGCAGCCAAGGGGTTAGCGGGAGACGGGGGGGATACGAGCAGTACTTC	CASSQGVSGRRGGYEQYF
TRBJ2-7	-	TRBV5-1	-	TGCGCCAGCAGCTTGATGGGACACCAGTACGAGCAGTACTTC	CASSLMGHQYEQYF
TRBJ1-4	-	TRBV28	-	TGTGCCACCTCATGGGCATCTGAAAAACTGTTTTTT	CATSWASEKLFF
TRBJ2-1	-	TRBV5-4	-	TGTGCCAGCAGCTTTGCGGGGCTCTCCTACAATGAGCAGTTCTTC	CASSFAGLSYNEQFF
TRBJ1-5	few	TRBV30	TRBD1	TGTGCCTGGAGGGAGACAGGGGATGGACAGCCCCAGCATTTT	CAWRETGDGQPQHF
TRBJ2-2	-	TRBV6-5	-	TGTGCCAGCAAGGGGGCCGGGGAGCTGTTTTTT	CASKGAGELFF
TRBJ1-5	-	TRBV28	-	TGTGCCAGCAGTTTTTTGACGGGTGACCAGCCCCAGCATTTT	CASSFLTGDQPQHF
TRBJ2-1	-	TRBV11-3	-	TGTGCCAGCAGCTTAGTAGATGAGCAGTTCTTC	CASSLVDEQFF
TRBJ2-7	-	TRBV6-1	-	TGTGCCAGCAGTGAAGCGGTCGCTATCTACGAGCAGTACTTC	CASSEAVAIYEQYF
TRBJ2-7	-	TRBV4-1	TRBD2	TGCGCCAGCGGTCGGACTAGCGGGAGCTCCTACGAGCAGTACTTC	CASGRTSGSSYEQYF
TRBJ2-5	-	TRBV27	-	TGTGCCAGCAGGAAGGGACTTCACAGAGAGACCCAGTACTTC	CASRKGLHRETQYF
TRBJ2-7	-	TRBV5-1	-	TGCGCCAGCAGCGACACCTACGAGCAGTACTTC	CASSDTYEQYF
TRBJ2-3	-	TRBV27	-	TGTGCCAGCAGGGCAGGGTTGTACTCTACGCAGTATTTT	CASRAGLYSTQYF
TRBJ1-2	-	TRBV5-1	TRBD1	TGCGCCAGCAGCTTGGCCGTGACAGGGATGGATGGCTACACCTTC	CASSLAVTGMDGYTF
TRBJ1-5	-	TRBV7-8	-	TGTGCCAGCAGCCTTACGTGGGGGGATCAGCCCCAGCATTTT	CASSLTWGDQPQHF
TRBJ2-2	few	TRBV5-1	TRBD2	TGCGCCAGCAGCTACTGGACTAGCGGGAGTGGGAACACCGGGGAGCTGTTTTTT	CASSYWTSGSGNTGELFF
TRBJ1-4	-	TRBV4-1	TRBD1	TGCGCCAGCAGCCAAGATATGGTAGCACAGGGGAATGAAAAACTGTTTTTT	CASSQDMVAQGNEKLFF
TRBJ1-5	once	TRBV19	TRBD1	TGTGCCAGTAGTCCCGGACAGGGGGCGCAAAGCAATCAGCCCCAGCATTTT	CASSPGQGAQSNQPQHF
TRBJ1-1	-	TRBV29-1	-	TGCAGCGCCACCTTAGGGGCTCAGGACACTGAAGCTTTCTTT	CSATLGAQDTEAFF
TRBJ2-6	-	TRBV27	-	TGTGCCACCGGAGGTTGGGCCTCTGGGGCCAACGTCCTGACTTTC	CATGGWASGANVLTF
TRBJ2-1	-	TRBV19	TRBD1	TGTGCCAGTTCCCTGGCGGGACAGGGGGCGGCCAATGAGCAGTTCTTC	CASSLAGQGAANEQFF
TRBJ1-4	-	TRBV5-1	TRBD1	TGCGCCAGCAGCTTACAGGGGCTGAAGGAAAAACTGTTTTTT	CASSLQGLKEKLFF
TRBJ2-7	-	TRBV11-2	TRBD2	TGTGCCAGCAGCTTAGAAGTCCTAGCGGCCAGCTCCTACGAGCAGTACTTC	CASSLEVLAASSYEQYF
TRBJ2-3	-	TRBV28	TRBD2	TGTGCCAGCAGTTCCCCTGGGACTAGCGGGAGGCGCACAGATACGCAGTATTTT	CASSSPGTSGRRTDTQYF
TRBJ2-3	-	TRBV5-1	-	TGCGCCAGCAGCTTGGACAGGGTCACAGATACGCAGTATTTT	CASSLDRVTDTQYF
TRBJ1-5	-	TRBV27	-	TGTGCCAGCAGTCAGTGGGGGGGGCGGACGCCCCAGCATTTT	CASSQWGGRTPQHF
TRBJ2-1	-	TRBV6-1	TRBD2	TGTGCCAGCACTCGGGACTACCCAAATGAGCAGTTCTTC	CASTRDYPNEQFF
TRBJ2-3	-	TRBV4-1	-	TGCGCCAGCAGCCAAGCGAACAGGGGCACAGATACGCAGTATTTT	CASSQANRGTDTQYF
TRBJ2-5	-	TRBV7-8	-	TGTGCCAGCAGCCCTATTGGACTCCTTCAAGAGACCCAGTACTTC	CASSPIGLLQETQYF
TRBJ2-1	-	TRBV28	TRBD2	TGTGCCAGCAGGAAACTTACTAGCGGGAGGACCCCCTCCTACAATGAGCAGTTCTTC	CASRKLTSGRTPSYNEQFF
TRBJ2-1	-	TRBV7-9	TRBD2	TGTGCCAGCAGCCCACGGACTAGATCAAGCTCCTACAATGAGCAGTTCTTC	CASSPRTRSSSYNEQFF
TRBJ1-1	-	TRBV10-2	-	TGCGCCAGCACCGAACGCTCCGCGCGAAACACTGAAGCTTTCTTT	CASTERSARNTEAFF
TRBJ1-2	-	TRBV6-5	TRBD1	TGTGCCAGCAGTTATGACAGGGGGCTTTATGGCTACACCTTC	CASSYDRGLYGYTF
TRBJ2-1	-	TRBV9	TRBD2	TGTGCCAGCAGCGTAGTTGGGAGCGGGAGGGCGAATGAGCAGTTCTTC	CASSVVGSGRANEQFF
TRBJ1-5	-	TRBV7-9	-	TGTGCCAGCAGCTTCATCGGCGGCAGGGGAGATCAGCCCCAGCATTTT	CASSFIGGRGDQPQHF
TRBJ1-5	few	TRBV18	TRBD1	TGTGCCAGCTCAGATACAGGGGGCGCGGATCAGCCCCAGCATTTT	CASSDTGGADQPQHF
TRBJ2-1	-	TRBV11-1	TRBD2	TGTGCCAGCAGCCTCCAGCGGGATAGCTACAATGAGCAGTTCTTC	CASSLQRDSYNEQFF
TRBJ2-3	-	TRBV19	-	TGTGCCAGTAGTACCCGAGGACTACGCACAGATACGCAGTATTTT	CASSTRGLRTDTQYF
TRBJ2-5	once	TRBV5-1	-	TGCGCCAGCAGCTTTAGCCGCCAATCCCGCCAAGAGACCCAGTACTTC	CASSFSRQSRQETQYF